The present TCR beta chain was sequenced within a study of T cells after yellow fever vaccination. Whole-study findings and limits: Weaker overall was a secondary response that nonetheless peaked faster, on day 5 versus 15.

This clonotype was detected only a few times. The target antigen is unknown. MiXCR was run by TCRdb on the 5' RACE reads, yielding one entry per CDR3 protein. The sample comprises 450,000 to 550,000 distinct CDR3 sequences, 20% to 25% of which are singletons, and about a sixth rests with the top ten. Germline CDR1 reads LGHDT; CDR2 reads YNNKEL (reference sequence). The V end was cut by 4 bases, the J end by 4 bases, with 19 bases between. This CDR3 is built from 16 residues. The sequence came from a young man who received the YFV17D yellow fever vaccine. The sequences come from PBMCs, collected roughly 20 days after the first yellow fever vaccination. V is TRBV3-1 and J is TRBJ1-2, with D maybe TRBD1 (5 bases). The CDR3 sequence: CASSPLAAGTIYGYTF. In nucleotides, the CDR3 is TGTGCCAGCAGCCCCTTAGCCGCGGGGACTATCTATGGCTACACCTTC.